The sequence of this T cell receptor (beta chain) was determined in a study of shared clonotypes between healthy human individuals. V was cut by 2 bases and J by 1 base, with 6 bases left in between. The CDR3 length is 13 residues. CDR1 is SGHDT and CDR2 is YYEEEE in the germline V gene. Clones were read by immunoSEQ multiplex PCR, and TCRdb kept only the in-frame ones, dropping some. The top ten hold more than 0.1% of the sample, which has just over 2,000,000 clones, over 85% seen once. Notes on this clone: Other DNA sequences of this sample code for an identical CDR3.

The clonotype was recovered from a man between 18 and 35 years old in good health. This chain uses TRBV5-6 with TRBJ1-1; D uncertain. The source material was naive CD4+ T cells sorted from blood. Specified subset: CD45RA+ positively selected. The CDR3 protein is CASSFAANTEAFF. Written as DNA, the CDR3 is TGTGCCAGCAGCTTTGCGGCGAACACTGAAGCTTTCTTT.